This is a list of T cell receptor beta chains from one sample in a study of cytomegalovirus exposure and HLA in healthy donors. Libraries were prepared by immunoSEQ multiplex PCR; TCRdb keeps only in-frame clonotypes and omits some of them. The sample has some 200,000 clones, approximately 70% seen once. Material: PBMCs. These receptors originate from a middle-aged man in good health and CMV-seropositive. The CDR3 runs from the conserved cysteine through the conserved F or W. The order of the fields is V gene, J gene, CDR3 protein.

V: TRBV7-9
J: TRBJ2-2
CDR3: CSSSLGATGDAGELFF

V: TRBV5-1
J: TRBJ2-5
CDR3: CASSLGLAGGKETQYF

V: TRBV11-3
J: TRBJ1-1
CDR3: CASSPRGGLDTEAFF

V: TRBV19
J: TRBJ1-5
CDR3: CASTSGGLGNQPQHF

V: TRBV13
J: TRBJ2-3
CDR3: CASSASVAVLDTQYF

V: TRBV5-1
J: TRBJ1-4
CDR3: CASSKDGGNNEKLFF

V: TRBV20-1
J: TRBJ2-3
CDR3: CSASAPDTQYF

V: TRBV5-5
J: TRBJ1-2
CDR3: CASSLQGSYGYTF

V: TRBV19
J: TRBJ1-2
CDR3: CASSFSGQGASGYTF

V: TRBV10-3
J: TRBJ1-1
CDR3: CAISGWTTGGTEAFF

V: TRBV4-1
J: TRBJ2-7
CDR3: CASSHLEGEFYEQYF

V: TRBV7-9
J: TRBJ1-5
CDR3: CSSSLTGQPQHF

V: TRBV14
J: TRBJ1-1
CDR3: CASQGRGGTEAFF

V: TRBV28
J: TRBJ2-7
CDR3: CASSPGLHSSEQYF

V: TRBV7-2
J: TRBJ2-2
CDR3: CASSLRAGGTGELFF

V: TRBV5-6
J: TRBJ1-2
CDR3: CASSPGSGIHGYTF